The next 18 T cell receptor beta chains were all read from a single sample in a study of identical twins. One entry per CDR3 protein, called by TCRdb with MiXCR from the 5' RACE reads. The sample yields more than 400,000 distinct CDR3 sequences, roughly 15% seen once. The same data also went into a second study, on yellow fever vaccine responses in identical twins.

The material sequenced was CD4+ T cells sorted from blood. These TCRs come from a woman aged 18-29 years in good health.

This clonotype has just a few counts. The V call is TRBV6-2 or TRBV6-3, the J call TRBJ2-7; 13 bases match TRBD2. Germline CDR1 is MNHEY and CDR2 is SVGEGT. CDR3 size: 14 residues. V trimming: 6 bases; J trimming: 6 bases; junction bases outside the gene matches: 5. The CDR3 DNA reads as TGTGCCAGCAGACTAGCGGGAGGGCTGAGCGAGCAGTACTTC. Protein sequence: CASRLAGGLSEQYF.

There are many counts of this clonotype. The CDR3 reads CASSLVGENTDTQYF. CDR3 DNA sequence: TGCGCCAGCAGCTTGGTGGGGGAAAACACAGATACGCAGTATTTT. J is TRBJ2-3 and V is TRBV5-1; D may match TRBD1 or TRBD2 (5 bases each). CDR1 is SGHRS and CDR2 is YFSETQ in the germline V gene. V was cut by 0 bases and J by 2 bases, with 10 bases left in between. CDR3 size: 15 residues.

V and J are TRBV20-1 and TRBJ2-1; the match to TRBD2 covers 13 bases. V lost 7 bases to trimming and J lost 7 bases; unmatched junction nucleotides: 4. From germline, CDR1 is DFQATT and CDR2 SNEGSKA (reference sequence). There are 13 residues in the CDR3. CDR3 sequence reads: CSVTSGGINEQFF. The CDR3, as DNA: TGCAGTGTGACTAGCGGGGGGATTAATGAGCAGTTCTTC.

The rearrangement uses TRBV2 and TRBJ2-1; D gene ambiguous. Trimming stripped 7 bases from V and 1 base from J, with 11 bases between. The CDR3 spans 14 residues. CDR1 SNHLY and CDR2 FYNNEI come from the germline V gene. In nucleotides, the CDR3 is TGTGCCAGCAATTTAGGTCTATCCTACAATGAGCAGTTCTTC. Encoded protein: CASNLGLSYNEQFF.

The V call is TRBV5-6, the J call TRBJ2-7; 10 bases line up with TRBD2. There are 16 residues in the CDR3. The V segment lost 0 bases and the J segment 0 bases; nucleotides outside the gene matches: 3. Looked up from germline, CDR1 is SGHDT and CDR2 is YYEEEE. CDR3 nucleotide sequence: TGTGCCAGCAGCTTGGTGACTAGCGGGTTCTCCTACGAGCAGTACTTC. The encoded protein is CASSLVTSGFSYEQYF. The full variable domain, with the rest looked up from reference TRBV5-6 and TRBJ2-7, is DAGVTQSPTHLIKTRGQQVTLRCSPKSGHDTVSWYQQALGQGPQFIFQYYEEEERQRGNFPDRFSGHQFPNYSSELNVNALLLGDSALYLCASSLVTSGFSYEQYFGPGTRLTVT.

The gene calls are TRBV21-1 and TRBJ2-5. TRBV21-1 is recorded as a pseudogene. This CDR3 contains 15 residues. The CDR3 bases are TGTGCCAGCAGCAAACGGGTCGGGGAACAAGAGACCCAGTACTTC. Amino acid sequence: CASSKRVGEQETQYF.

This clonotype was detected a few times. The V and J genes are TRBV7-6 and TRBJ2-3; 11 nucleotides match TRBD1. The CDR3 length is 17 residues. V lost 4 bases and J lost 1; bases outside the gene matches: 7. Germline CDR1 and CDR2: SGHVS and FNYEAQ. The CDR3 here is CASSYGTGGGGTDTQYF. In nucleotides, the CDR3 is TGTGCCAGCAGCTACGGGACAGGGGGGGGAGGCACAGATACGCAGTATTTT. The entire variable domain, with the rest obtained from reference TRBV7-6 and TRBJ2-3, is as follows: GAGVSQSPRYKVTKRGQDVALRCDPISGHVSLYWYRQALGQGPEFLTYFNYEAQQDKSGLPNDRFSAERPEGSISTLTIQRTEQRDSAMYRCASSYGTGGGGTDTQYFGPGTRLTVL.

The chain recombines TRBV12-3 or TRBV12-4 with TRBJ2-2, with TRBD2 as a possible D gene (6 bases). CDR3 length equals 15 residues. Between the trimmed V and J ends, which lost 6 bases and 5 bases, there was a span of 16 bases. The CDR3 DNA sequence: TGTGCCAGCAGGACGGGGACTCCGGATACCGGGGAGCTGTTTTTT. Its translation: CASRTGTPDTGELFF.

This clonotype was observed a few times. This chain links TRBV7-2 with TRBJ2-2; D remains unclear. This CDR3 region has 13 residues. V dropped 1 base and J dropped 5 bases, with 5 bases sitting between them. CDR1 is SGHTA, CDR2 FQGNSA, per germline. CDR3 amino acids: CASSLEATGELFF. The DNA of the CDR3 is TGTGCCAGCAGCTTAGAGGCGACCGGGGAGCTGTTTTTT. Supplemented by reference TRBV7-2 and TRBJ2-2, the full variable domain reads GAGVSQSPSNKVTEKGKDVELRCDPISGHTALYWYRQSLGQGLEFLIYFQGNSAPDKSGLPSDRFSAERTGGSVSTLTIQRTQQEDSAVYLCASSLEATGELFFGEGSRLTVL.

This clonotype was picked up a small number of times. In DNA, the CDR3 is TGCGCCAGCTGGGTGGGGGACCAAGAGACCCAGTACTTC. This sequence encodes CASWVGDQETQYF. The V call is TRBV10-1, the J call TRBJ2-5; D possibly matches TRBD1 or TRBD2 (5 bases each). CDR1 and CDR2 (germline): WNHNN, SYGVQD (reference sequence). This CDR3 has 13 amino acids. Trimming pared 8 bases from V and 0 bases from J, leaving 10 bases between.

The rearrangement joins TRBV29-1 to TRBJ1-1; 11 bases are a match to TRBD1. From germline, CDR1 is SQVTM and CDR2 ANQGSEA. V dropped 7 bases and J dropped 4; count of bases not matched to a gene: 8. The CDR3 contains 14 residues. The CDR3 DNA sequence: TGCAGCGGCAAGGACAGGGGGCATTCCACTGAAGCTTTCTTT. Protein sequence: CSGKDRGHSTEAFF. The whole variable domain, filled in from reference TRBV29-1 and TRBJ1-1, reads SAVISQKPSRDICQRGTSLTIQCQVDSQVTMMFWYRQQPGQSLTLIATANQGSEATYESGFVIDKFPISRPNLTFSTLTVSNMSPEDSSIYLCSGKDRGHSTEAFFGQGTRLTVV.

This clonotype was seen ten or more times. The chain employs TRBV18 and TRBJ2-5; the D is unclear. Germline V gene sequence: CDR1 KGHSH, CDR2 LQKENI. Trimming shortened V by 1 base and J by 5 bases, and 11 bases separated the two germline ends. This CDR3 comprises 14 residues. This CDR3 is CASSPRSRMETQYF. CDR3 nucleotides: TGTGCCAGCTCACCACGGTCGAGAATGGAGACCCAGTACTTC.

This clonotype was observed a few times. The V and J genes are TRBV4-1 and TRBJ2-2; possibly TRBD2 for D (5 bases). Germline V gene lookup returns CDR1 MGHRA and CDR2 YSYEKL. This CDR3 region has 15 residues. Trimming cost V 1 base and J 5 bases, with 11 bases left between them. The CDR3, as DNA: TGCGCCAGCAGCCAAGGGGGAGTGACGACCGGGGAGCTGTTTTTT. Encoded protein: CASSQGGVTTGELFF.

This clonotype was counted between two and nine times. V gene TRBV2 combines with J gene TRBJ2-1, with 9 bases identical to TRBD2. After removal of 3 bases from V and 6 bases from J, the junction contained 6 bases not matched to a gene. The length of the CDR3 is 15 residues. From germline, CDR1 is SNHLY and CDR2 FYNNEI. CDR3 protein: CASSESSGAGNEQFF. As DNA, the CDR3 is TGTGCCAGCAGTGAGTCTAGCGGGGCAGGCAATGAGCAGTTCTTC.

The V call is TRBV18, the J call TRBJ2-2; D gene unclear. CDR1 is KGHSH and CDR2 is LQKENI in the germline V gene. Between the trimmed V and J ends, which lost 0 bases and 2 bases, there was a span of 7 bases. The CDR3 has 15 amino acids. CDR3 coding DNA: TGTGCCAGCTCACCACCGGCGGCCAACACCGGGGAGCTGTTTTTT. Translating gives CASSPPAANTGELFF.

This clonotype was seen a handful of times. The gene calls are TRBV7-8 and TRBJ2-2, with TRBD1 matching over 9 bases. The germline V gene encodes CDR1 SGHVS and CDR2 FQNEAQ. V was clipped by 5 bases and J by 5 bases; unmatched bases: 6. The CDR3 has 15 residues. CDR3 in DNA: TGTGCCAGCAGCCTACTACAGGGGGCGACCGGGGAGCTGTTTTTT. Translation: CASSLLQGATGELFF.

This clonotype has more than one count but fewer than ten. V is TRBV5-1 and J is TRBJ1-6; D might be TRBD1 (5 bases). Germline lookup yields CDR1 SGHRS and CDR2 YFSETQ. The length of the CDR3 is 15 residues. The germline V and J ends were trimmed by 3 bases and 6 bases, with 13 bases remaining between them. CDR3 protein: CASSSLGTGNSPLHF. CDR3 DNA: TGCGCCAGCAGCTCGCTAGGGACCGGTAATTCACCCCTCCACTTT.

This clonotype was recorded a few times. The gene calls are TRBV15 and TRBJ1-6; D not certain. Germline loops: CDR1 LNHNV, CDR2 YYDKDF (reference sequence). Trimming removed 0 bases from V and 9 bases from J, with 9 bases in between. CDR3 size: 14 residues. This CDR3 reads CATSRDPGSSPLHF. The CDR3 DNA sequence: TGTGCCACCAGCAGAGACCCGGGGAGTTCACCCCTCCACTTT. Full variable domain (remainder filled in from reference TRBV15 and TRBJ1-6): DAMVIQNPRYQVTQFGKPVTLSCSQTLNHNVMYWYQQKSSQAPKLLFHYYDKDFNNEADTPDNFQSRRPNTSFCFLDIRSPGLGDTAMYLCATSRDPGSSPLHFGNGTRLTVT.